Each of the 17 T cell receptor beta chains below was sequenced from the same sample in a study of blood T cells in healthy people across ages. Combining a sample-barcoded 5' primer with a J-beta primer mix, a second PCR ran for roughly 7 to 12 cycles. TCRdb re-derived calls from the 5' RACE reads in MiXCR, one entry per CDR3 protein. The sample holds over 1,500,000 distinct CDR3 sequences, around 42% seen once. Sequencing was done on a sample of blood. Source of these receptors: a human donor in good health.

The gene calls are TRBV3-1 and TRBJ2-1; D is possibly TRBD2 (6 bases). Trimming removed 8 bases from V and 0 bases from J, with 20 bases in between. Germline V gene lookup returns CDR1 LGHDT and CDR2 YNNKEL (reference sequence). This CDR3 is 17 amino acids long. The CDR3 loop reads CASAKISRGLSYNEQFF. The CDR3 DNA reads TGTGCCAGCGCCAAGATTTCGCGGGGCCTCTCCTACAATGAGCAGTTCTTC.

In its sample, this clonotype was seen a few times. J is TRBJ2-5 and V is TRBV20-1, with D possibly called TRBD1 or TRBD2 (6 bases each). The V end lost 2 bases, the J end lost 4 bases, and 14 bases lay between the germline ends. Germline V gene data show CDR1 as DFQATT and CDR2 as SNEGSKA (reference sequence). This CDR3 comprises 14 residues. Here the CDR3 reads CSARRLEGGETQYF. CDR3 nucleotide sequence: TGCAGTGCTAGACGGCTAGAGGGGGGAGAGACCCAGTACTTC.

The chain employs TRBV10-3 and TRBJ2-3; D unclear. The CDR3 has 11 residues. CDR1 is ENHRY and CDR2 is SYGVKD in the germline V gene. V lost 6 bases to trimming and J lost 7 bases, with 8 bases between them. Written as DNA, the CDR3 is TGTGCCATCAGCGACTCTAATACGCAGTATTTT. Its protein is CAISDSNTQYF.

This clonotype occurred a few times. The CDR3 nucleotides read TGTGCCAGCAGCTGGGGGGCCAGCGGCAGCACAGATACGCAGTATTTT. This gives the protein CASSWGASGSTDTQYF. This chain links TRBV7-2 with TRBJ2-3, with D perhaps being TRBD1 or TRBD2 (6 bases each). The germline CDR1 and CDR2 sequences are SGHTA and FQGNSA. The length of the CDR3 is 16 residues. V lost 4 bases to trimming and J lost 0 bases, with 14 bases between them.

This clonotype has a handful of counts. This chain connects TRBV10-3 to TRBJ2-1; the D gene is possibly TRBD2 (6 bases). This CDR3 spans 11 amino acids. CDR1 ENHRY and CDR2 SYGVKD come from the germline V gene. The ends were cut back, 7 bases at V and 8 bases at J, with 9 bases in the middle. CDR3 protein: CAITGGDEQFF. In DNA, the CDR3 is TGTGCCATCACCGGCGGGGATGAGCAGTTCTTC.

Comment on this clonotype: This may be a read error, as it is one base from a much larger clone. The rearrangement uses TRBV4-3 and TRBJ1-2; D perhaps matches TRBD1 (5 bases). Per the germline V gene, CDR1 is LGHNA and CDR2 is YSLEER. The CDR3 runs 14 residues. CDR3 region: CASSQRGGNYGCTF. CDR3 bases: TGCGCCAGCAGCCAACGGGGCGGAAACTATGGCTGCACCTTC.

This chain joins TRBV29-1 and TRBJ2-7; 7 bases match TRBD1. The ends lost 4 bases at V and 2 bases at J; junction bases unmatched: 5. The CDR3 consists of 13 residues. The germline gives CDR1 SQVTM, CDR2 ANQGSEA. CDR3 in amino acids: CSVGDRDPYEQYF. The CDR3 DNA is TGCAGCGTTGGCGACAGGGACCCCTACGAGCAGTACTTC.

Points on this clonotype: A read error may explain this, as a much larger clone is one base away. V is TRBV5-5 and J is TRBJ2-5, with 7 bases identical to TRBD1. This CDR3 comprises 14 residues. The V gene's germline CDR1 is SGHKS and CDR2 YYEKEE (reference sequence). CDR3 nucleotide sequence: TGTGCCGGCAGCTCGCGACAGGGTGAAGAGACCCAGTACTTC. It encodes CAGSSRQGEETQYF.

The chain carries TRBV11-2 and TRBJ2-2; D gene ambiguous. Trimming stripped 4 bases from V and 3 bases from J, with 9 bases between. The CDR3 loop spans 14 amino acids. CDR1 and CDR2 (germline): SGHAT, FQNNGV. CDR3 sequence: CASSYGPYTGELFF. DNA of the CDR3: TGTGCCAGCAGCTATGGGCCATACACCGGGGAGCTGTTTTTT.

The genes are TRBV2 and TRBJ2-5; no reliable D call. The CDR3 extends over 11 amino acids. Germline values: CDR1 SNHLY, CDR2 FYNNEI. The ends were cut back, 8 bases at V and 0 bases at J, with 4 bases in the middle. CDR3 nucleotide sequence: TGTGCCAGCGGGGACCAAGAGACCCAGTACTTC. This gives the protein CASGDQETQYF.

Note on this clonotype: The germline gene is not matched at one end of the junction; a read error may be the cause. The J gene is TRBJ2-7, the V gene TRBV29-1; 7 bases align to TRBD1. Germline V gene lookup returns CDR1 SQVTM and CDR2 ANQGSEA. The CDR3 sequence is 14 residues long. CDR3 nucleotides: TGCAGCATTGAGGGGGTAGGGGGCGACTACGAGCAGTACTTC. Its protein product is CSIEGVGGDYEQYF.

In its sample, this clonotype was seen many times. The CDR3 region is CASTFSGANVLTF. CDR3 bases: TGTGCCAGCACGTTCTCTGGGGCCAACGTCCTGACTTTC. The V gene is TRBV2, the J gene TRBJ2-6, with D unresolved. The V gene lost 7 bases and the J gene lost 0 bases, with 4 bases spanning the gap. Germline CDR1 and CDR2: SNHLY and FYNNEI. This CDR3 has 13 residues.

The chain combines TRBV12-3 or TRBV12-4 with TRBJ2-7; TRBD2 matches 8 bases. The CDR3 has 13 amino acids. The ends lost 5 bases at V and 7 bases at J; junction bases unmatched: 7. The CDR3 region has the DNA TGTGCCAGCAGTCCCCGGGAGGGGCGAGAGCAGTACTTC. Its translation is CASSPREGREQYF.

This clonotype was detected only once. V usage is TRBV12-3 or TRBV12-4 and J usage is TRBJ2-3; D is perhaps TRBD1 (6 bases). V shed 7 bases and J shed 2 bases, with 13 bases lying between them. This CDR3 is built from 14 residues. CDR3 in amino acids: CASTLQGYTDTQYF. CDR3 coding DNA: TGTGCCAGCACCTTACAGGGATACACAGATACGCAGTATTTT.

This clonotype has only a few counts. The chain recombines TRBV4-3 with TRBJ1-4, with D perhaps TRBD1 (5 bases). This CDR3 region has 15 residues. Germline V gene data show CDR1 as LGHNA and CDR2 as YSLEER. V lost 1 base to trimming and J lost 6 bases, with 12 bases between them. CDR3 nucleotides: TGCGCCAGCAGCCAAGTGTCGGCGGGGGATGAAAAACTGTTTTTT. Amino acids: CASSQVSAGDEKLFF.

CDR3 sequence: CAIRDGLGNQPQHF. The CDR3 DNA sequence: TGTGCCATCAGGGACGGTTTAGGCAATCAGCCCCAGCATTTT. The chain has TRBV10-3 and TRBJ1-5; D remains unclear. CDR1 and CDR2 from the germline V gene are ENHRY and SYGVKD. There are 14 residues in the CDR3. Trimming stripped 6 bases from V and 2 bases from J, with 11 bases between.

The chain employs TRBV6-5 and TRBJ1-2; unclear D gene. The CDR3 spans 14 residues. V was clipped by 1 base and J by 5 bases, with 11 bases between them. Germline V gene lookup returns CDR1 MNHEY and CDR2 SVGAGI. The CDR3 coding sequence is TGTGCCAGCAGTTACTACGGCGGCTCTTATGGCTACACCTTC. It encodes CASSYYGGSYGYTF.